This T cell receptor (beta chain) is from a study of shared clonotypes between healthy human individuals. At the level of the study: Three plates were used per donor for CD4 naive, three for CD4 memory, two for CD8 naive and one for CD8 memory.

Study-wide points: Generally, naive subsets came out with larger estimated richness than memory subsets.

Germline trimming cut 5 bases from V and 4 bases from J; bases unmatched to any gene: 19. CDR3 length: 19 amino acids. Germline V gene lookup returns CDR1 LNHDA and CDR2 SQIVND (reference sequence). In the case of this clone: Its antigen remains unknown.

Naivety among CD8 cells was defined by CD45RO negativity and positive CCR7 selection, thereby excluding terminally differentiated effector memory CD45RA+ cells. Every one of the donors was a Caucasian adult that lived in Nashville, Tennessee. Produced via immunoSEQ multiplex PCR; TCRdb's table is partial and in-frame only. This table has about 2.1 million clones, 85% to 95% appearing once. The chain recombines TRBV19 with TRBJ2-7, with 11 bases lining up with TRBD2. Material for sequencing was naive CD8+ T cells from PBMCs. The clonotype was recovered from a man between 18 and 35 years old in good health. Some clones in this sample may be carry-over from other donors' samples. This chain's CDR3 is CASSPKAWTSGQGGYEQYF. The CDR3 nucleotides read TGTGCCAGTAGTCCCAAGGCCTGGACTAGCGGGCAGGGCGGTTACGAGCAGTACTTC.